The 23 T cell receptor beta chains listed next were all sequenced from one sample in a study of OX40 agonist ivuxolimab in advanced cancers. Data came from immunoSEQ multiplex PCR; TCRdb stores just in-frame clones and leaves some out. The sample lists around 60,000 clones; 87% were seen once. Sequencing was performed on CD4+ or CD8+ T cells sorted from blood, taken in a trial of the OX40 agonist ivuxolimab. These receptors came from an adult with an advanced solid tumor such as melanoma, head and neck, liver or kidney cancer.

This chain joins TRBV6-5 and TRBJ1-2; D remains ambiguous. V was clipped by 10 bases and J by 4 bases, with 13 bases between them. The CDR3 spans 12 residues. Germline V gene data show CDR1 as MNHEY and CDR2 as SVGAGI. CDR3 sequence: CATLAPAYGYTF. CDR3 DNA sequence: TGTGCCACCTTAGCCCCCGCCTATGGCTACACCTTC.

This clone was recorded only once. The chain is built from TRBV10-3 and TRBJ2-1, with TRBD2 matching 12 bases. This CDR3 is 16 amino acids long. Germline V gene data show CDR1 as ENHRY and CDR2 as SYGVKD. Germline trimming cut 4 bases from V and 0 bases from J; bases unmatched to any gene: 1. The CDR3 DNA sequence: TGTGCCATCAGTGGGACTAGCGGGACCTCCTACAATGAGCAGTTCTTC. The encoded protein is CAISGTSGTSYNEQFF.

This chain uses TRBV6-6 with TRBJ1-2, with D unresolved. The germline CDR1 and CDR2 sequences are MNHNY and SVGAGI (reference sequence). This CDR3 is built from 16 residues. V lost 2 bases and J lost 2, with 15 bases in between. The CDR3, as DNA: TGTGCCAGCAGTTACCACGGTCTTACAGAAAACTATGGCTACACCTTC. This sequence encodes CASSYHGLTENYGYTF.

This clone occurred a few times. The chain is built from TRBV7-8 and TRBJ2-6; the match to TRBD2 covers 13 bases. The ends lost 5 bases at V and 0 bases at J; junction bases unmatched: 13. The CDR3 has 21 amino acids. Germline V gene lookup returns CDR1 SGHVS and CDR2 FQNEAQ. CDR3 protein: CASSTRLAGGLPYSGANVLTF. In DNA, the CDR3 is TGTGCCAGCAGCACCAGACTAGCGGGAGGCCTACCATACTCTGGGGCCAACGTCCTGACTTTC. Together with reference TRBV7-8 and TRBJ2-6, the CDR3 gives the full variable domain: GAGVSQSPRYKVAKRGQDVALRCDPISGHVSLFWYQQALGQGPEFLTYFQNEAQLDKSGLPSDRFFAERPEGSVSTLKIQRTQQEDSAVYLCASSTRLAGGLPYSGANVLTFGAGSRLTVL.

This clone was observed once. The V and J genes are TRBV28 and TRBJ2-1; D could derive from TRBD1 or TRBD2 (5 bases each). Per the germline V gene, CDR1 is MDHEN and CDR2 is SYDVKM. This CDR3 region has 12 residues. V lost 6 bases to trimming and J lost 12 bases, with 15 bases between them. CDR3 sequence reads: CASSEGPRRQFF. As DNA, the CDR3 is TGTGCCAGCAGCGAGGGGCCTCGAAGGCAGTTCTTC.

V and J are TRBV6-1 and TRBJ1-5; perhaps TRBD1 as D (5 bases). Germline V gene data show CDR1 as MNHNS and CDR2 as SASEGT. The CDR3 runs to 16 residues. V dropped 3 bases and J dropped 2 bases, with 14 bases sitting between them. This chain's CDR3 is CASSDARGGGNQPQHF. CDR3 nucleotide sequence: TGTGCCAGCAGTGACGCCCGAGGAGGGGGCAATCAGCCCCAGCATTTT.

This sequence joins TRBV28 and TRBJ2-5; 7 positions agree with TRBD2. The germline gives CDR1 MDHEN, CDR2 SYDVKM. J was trimmed by 5 bases and V by 6 bases; bases with no gene match: 9. This CDR3 comprises 14 residues. The CDR3, as DNA: TGTGCCAGCAGATCAGGGCGGGAGCGGGAGACCCAGTACTTC. Translated: CASRSGRERETQYF.

This chain connects TRBV5-1 to TRBJ1-1; tentatively, D is TRBD1 (6 bases). Trimming removed 0 bases from V and 5 bases from J, with 20 bases in between. CDR3 length equals 17 residues. The germline CDR1 and CDR2 sequences are SGHRS and YFSETQ. The CDR3 DNA reads as TGCGCCAGCAGCTTGGCCGGGGCAGGCCAGAGGGGGACTGAAGCTTTCTTT. Translation gives CASSLAGAGQRGTEAFF.

This clone was counted once. V gene TRBV19 combines with J gene TRBJ2-7; D perhaps matches TRBD2 (7 bases). Trimming removed 3 bases from V and 3 bases from J, with 15 bases in between. There are 15 residues in the CDR3. The germline V gene encodes CDR1 LNHDA and CDR2 SQIVND (reference sequence). The CDR3 loop is CASSMGGTRYYEQYF. CDR3 sequence (DNA): TGTGCCAGTAGTATGGGGGGGACACGCTACTACGAGCAGTACTTC. Full variable domain (missing parts from reference TRBV19 and TRBJ2-7): DGGITQSPKYLFRKEGQNVTLSCEQNLNHDAMYWYRQDPGQGLRLIYYSQIVNDFQKGDIAEGYSVSREKKESFPLTVTSAQKNPTAFYLCASSMGGTRYYEQYFGPGTRLTVT.

The chain joins TRBV19 to TRBJ1-6; 10 nucleotides line up with TRBD1. V trimming: 3 bases; J trimming: 7 bases; junction bases outside the gene matches: 6. CDR1 and CDR2 from the germline V gene are LNHDA and SQIVND (reference sequence). This CDR3 contains 16 residues. The CDR3: CASSILRDRGNSPLHF. The CDR3 coding sequence is TGTGCCAGTAGTATCCTCCGGGACAGGGGCAATTCACCCCTCCACTTT.

V is TRBV15 and J is TRBJ2-7; 14 nucleotides line up with TRBD2. The germline gives CDR1 LNHNV, CDR2 YYDKDF (reference sequence). CDR3 length: 18 residues. The V gene end was trimmed by 1 base and the J gene end by 4 bases; junction bases not matched to a gene: 9. The CDR3 loop reads CATSRGGTSGRPPYEQYF. In DNA, the CDR3 is TGTGCCACCAGCAGAGGTGGGACTAGCGGGAGACCTCCGTACGAGCAGTACTTC.

The chain recombines TRBV11-2 with TRBJ2-4; D possibly corresponds to TRBD1 (6 bases). Germline lookup yields CDR1 SGHAT and CDR2 FQNNGV. The CDR3 consists of 15 residues. Between the trimmed V and J ends, which lost 1 base and 6 bases, there was a span of 13 bases. CDR3 in DNA: TGTGCCAGCAGCTTAGTCCAGGGGTTGGGAAACATTCAGTACTTC. It translates to CASSLVQGLGNIQYF.

J is TRBJ1-5 and V is TRBV6-6; tentative D call: TRBD1 (6 bases). V was shortened by 5 bases and J by 5 bases, with 16 bases between the two germline ends. CDR1 and CDR2 from the germline V gene are MNHNY and SVGAGI (reference sequence). This CDR3 has 15 residues. Here the CDR3 DNA reads TGTGCCAGCAGTGACCCCGGACAGTTAGATCAGCCCCAGCATTTT. Translation gives CASSDPGQLDQPQHF.

This clone turned up a few times. V gene TRBV14 combines with J gene TRBJ1-6; D is ambiguous. The CDR3 consists of 13 residues. Trimming cost V 1 base and J 10 bases, with 8 bases left between them. The V gene's germline CDR1 is SGHDN and CDR2 FVKESK. CDR3 in DNA: TGTGCCAGCAGCCAAGTGGAAAGCTCACCCCTCCACTTT. Amino acids: CASSQVESSPLHF.

The chain joins TRBV28 to TRBJ1-1, with 8 bases aligning to TRBD1. With V trimmed by 2 bases and J by 5 bases, 10 bases remained unmatched. This CDR3 has 16 residues. Germline V CDR1 and CDR2: MDHEN, SYDVKM. The CDR3 here is CASSLNQGAVWTEAFF. The CDR3 DNA sequence: TGTGCCAGCAGTTTAAATCAGGGGGCGGTGTGGACTGAAGCTTTCTTT.

The V call is TRBV6-5, the J call TRBJ1-1; 7 nucleotides agree with TRBD1. The CDR3 is 13 amino acids. CDR1 and CDR2 from the germline V gene are MNHEY and SVGAGI. V gave up 2 bases and J gave up 8 bases; unmatched junction bases: 5. In nucleotides, the CDR3 is TGTGCCAGCAGTTACACCAGACAGGGCGAAGCTTTCTTT. This gives the protein CASSYTRQGEAFF.

V is TRBV25-1 and J is TRBJ2-7; 11 bases are shared with TRBD2. From germline, CDR1 is MGHDK and CDR2 SYGVNS. This CDR3 region has 18 residues. J lost 5 bases, V lost 5 bases, and 17 bases had no gene match. In DNA, the CDR3 is TGTGCCAGCAGTCCCCTTAGCGGGAGGGGGCGGGGGGCGGACGAGCAGTACTTC. It translates to CASSPLSGRGRGADEQYF.

This clone was recorded only once. The chain has TRBV7-2 and TRBJ2-5; unclear D gene. The CDR3 consists of 12 residues. V dropped 5 bases and J dropped 4 bases, with 8 bases sitting between them. Looked up from germline, CDR1 is SGHTA and CDR2 is FQGNSA. CDR3 loop: CASSLLLETQYF. For the CDR3, the DNA is TGTGCCAGCAGCCTACTCCTAGAGACCCAGTACTTC.

The chain couples TRBV10-3 to TRBJ2-1; 8 positions agree with TRBD2. The CDR3 has 15 amino acids. The V segment lost 0 bases and the J segment 6 bases; nucleotides outside the gene matches: 4. The germline CDR1 and CDR2 sequences are ENHRY and SYGVKD. This CDR3 is CAISESGTRGNEQFF. DNA for the CDR3: TGTGCCATCAGTGAGTCGGGGACTAGGGGCAATGAGCAGTTCTTC.

This chain uses TRBV27 with TRBJ2-5; unclear D gene. The DNA end is more similar to TRBJ2-7, so the J call may be wrong. There are 15 residues in the CDR3. Per the germline V gene, CDR1 is MNHEY and CDR2 is SMNVEV (reference sequence). The DNA for the CDR3 is TGTGCCAGCAGTTCGGTGTACAGACCTACCCACGAGCAGTACTTC. It specifies CASSSVYRPTHEQYF.

The J gene is TRBJ1-2, the V gene TRBV29-1; no definite D call. V was cut by 7 bases and J by 0 bases, with 15 bases left in between. The CDR3 is 14 amino acids. The germline gives CDR1 SQVTM, CDR2 ANQGSEA. The CDR3 protein is CSDLYPQANYGYTF. CDR3 coding DNA: TGCAGCGATCTGTACCCCCAGGCTAACTATGGCTACACCTTC. Drawing the rest from reference TRBV29-1 and TRBJ1-2, the complete variable domain is SAVISQKPSRDICQRGTSLTIQCQVDSQVTMMFWYRQQPGQSLTLIATANQGSEATYESGFVIDKFPISRPNLTFSTLTVSNMSPEDSSIYLCSDLYPQANYGYTFGSGTRLTVV.

This chain uses TRBV2 with TRBJ2-1; TRBD2 agrees at 8 bases. With V trimmed by 7 bases and J by 14 bases, 10 bases remained unmatched. The CDR3 length is 12 residues. Per the germline V gene, CDR1 is SNHLY and CDR2 is FYNNEI. The CDR3 is CASTPSGTRKFF. CDR3 nucleotide sequence: TGTGCCAGCACCCCCTCCGGGACTAGAAAGTTCTTC.

V is TRBV7-8 and J is TRBJ2-7; unclear D gene. The CDR3 loop spans 13 amino acids. The germline gives CDR1 SGHVS, CDR2 FQNEAQ. V was pared by 10 bases and J by 0 bases, with 13 bases between. Here the CDR3 reads CATGLTLSYEQYF. CDR3 in DNA: TGTGCCACCGGGCTCACCCTCTCCTACGAGCAGTACTTC.